These 23 T cell receptor beta chains share one sample of origin, sequenced in a study of T-cell reconstitution after alpha-beta-depleted transplantation in children. Unique molecular identifiers were incorporated during preparation of the TCRbeta library. TCRdb reanalysed the PCR reads using MiXCR and keeps one entry per CDR3 protein. Of some 490,000 distinct CDR3 sequences listed, under 15% were seen once; the top ten hold around 6%. The material was PBMCs from the stem cell graft donor, obtained from the stem cell graft. Receptors originate from a human donor who donated a stem cell graft to a child with combined immunodeficiency.

This clonotype has just a few counts. The J gene is TRBJ2-2, the V gene TRBV6-1; tentative D call: TRBD2 (6 bases). Germline-derived CDR1 and CDR2 are MNHNS and SASEGT. V lost 8 bases and J 0 bases, leaving 10 bases between the germline ends. The CDR3 runs 14 residues. CDR3 region: CASGPSANTGELFF. Written as DNA, the CDR3 is TGTGCCAGCGGGCCTAGCGCGAACACCGGGGAGCTGTTTTTT.

V is TRBV6-1 and J is TRBJ2-2; tentative D call: TRBD2 (5 bases). From germline, CDR1 is MNHNS and CDR2 SASEGT. CDR3 length: 16 amino acids. V dropped 3 bases and J dropped 4 bases, with 15 bases sitting between them. CDR3 DNA: TGTGCCAGCAGTGATATGAGGGCGCCGGGCACCGGGGAGCTGTTTTTT. Translation gives CASSDMRAPGTGELFF.

This chain uses TRBV12-3 or TRBV12-4 with TRBJ1-1; D is undetermined. V dropped 4 bases and J dropped 2 bases, with 8 bases sitting between them. CDR3 size: 13 residues. CDR3 bases: TGTGCCAGCAGTTGGGCATTCAACACTGAAGCTTTCTTT. Translated, it gives CASSWAFNTEAFF.

Ten or more counts support this clonotype. CDR3 in amino acids: CASSSIRGTQYF. The CDR3 DNA reads as TGTGCCAGCAGTTCTATCAGGGGGACCCAGTACTTC. The V and J genes are TRBV12-3 or TRBV12-4 and TRBJ2-5, with D tentatively TRBD1 (6 bases). The V end lost 4 bases, the J end lost 7 bases, and 10 bases lay between the germline ends. The CDR3 extends over 12 amino acids.

This clonotype was seen a few times. J is TRBJ2-1 and V is TRBV6-1, with 16 bases that match TRBD2. With V trimmed by 5 bases and J by 7 bases, 8 bases remained unmatched. Per the germline V gene, CDR1 is MNHNS and CDR2 is SASEGT. The CDR3 totals 17 residues. CDR3 in DNA: TGTGCCAGCAGTCCATCTGGGACTAGCGGGAGGGCTAATGAGCAGTTCTTC. Translation gives CASSPSGTSGRANEQFF.

This clonotype came up a few times. The chain recombines TRBV7-2 with TRBJ1-5, with D unclear. Per germline, CDR1 SGHTA and CDR2 FQGNSA. With 2 bases removed from V and 0 bases from J, the gap between germline ends came to 14 bases. This CDR3 spans 17 amino acids. The CDR3: CASSLYGGRYSNQPQHF. CDR3 sequence (DNA): TGTGCCAGCAGCTTATATGGAGGCAGATATAGCAATCAGCCCCAGCATTTT.

The CDR3 DNA is TGTGCCACTCGACAGGGGATCACAGATACGCAGTATTTT. It codes for CATRQGITDTQYF. J is TRBJ2-3 and V is TRBV6-2 or TRBV6-3, with 8 bases identical to TRBD1. The CDR3 loop spans 13 amino acids. Germline-derived CDR1 and CDR2 are MNHEY and SVGEGT. The J segment lost 2 bases and the V segment lost 10 bases, leaving 5 bases of the junction unmatched.

The gene calls are TRBV15 and TRBJ2-5; TRBD1 matches at 11 bases. The ends lost 1 base at V and 4 bases at J; junction bases unmatched: 2. The CDR3 covers 15 residues. Looked up from germline, CDR1 is LNHNV and CDR2 is YYDKDF (reference sequence). CDR3 loop: CATSRGTGGGETQYF. The CDR3 nucleotides read TGTGCCACCAGCAGAGGGACAGGGGGCGGAGAGACCCAGTACTTC.

This clonotype was seen a few times. The rearrangement uses TRBV14 and TRBJ2-1; 11 bases align to TRBD2. V was clipped by 7 bases and J by 7 bases; unmatched bases: 30. This CDR3 contains 22 residues. Germline assignment: CDR1 SGHDN and CDR2 FVKESK. CDR3 loop: CASTPGSGDKTARLAGRNEQFF. As DNA, the CDR3 is TGTGCCAGCACCCCCGGATCTGGGGACAAGACGGCGAGACTAGCGGGACGGAATGAGCAGTTCTTC. Combining the CDR3 with reference TRBV14 and TRBJ2-1 gives the whole variable domain EAGVTQFPSHSVIEKGQTVTLRCDPISGHDNLYWYRRVMGKEIKFLLHFVKESKQDESGMPNNRFLAERTGGTYSTLKVQPAELEDSGVYFCASTPGSGDKTARLAGRNEQFFGPGTRLTVL.

The table lists this clonotype with a count of one. The gene calls are TRBV5-1 and TRBJ2-3; D unresolved. Trimming took 0 bases from V and 4 from J, leaving 12 bases between them. CDR1 SGHRS and CDR2 YFSETQ come from the germline V gene. This CDR3 is built from 15 residues. CDR3 sequence reads: CASSLGQLVSDTQYF. DNA of the CDR3: TGCGCCAGCAGCTTGGGCCAGCTAGTTTCAGATACGCAGTATTTT.

The rearrangement links TRBV14 to TRBJ2-3, with 10 bases matching TRBD1. This CDR3 has 16 amino acids. V shed 1 base, J shed 6 bases, and the junction held 7 bases outside the gene matches. The germline V gene has CDR1 SGHDN and CDR2 FVKESK. CDR3 bases: TGTGCCAGCAGCCAAGCCGGGACAGGGGTCGCCGATACGCAGTATTTT. Its translation is CASSQAGTGVADTQYF.

The table lists this clonotype with a few counts. The V gene is TRBV7-2, the J gene TRBJ2-7; D is possibly TRBD1 or TRBD2 (6 bases each). Trimming shortened V by 3 bases and J by 7 bases, and 19 bases separated the two germline ends. Germline V gene data show CDR1 as SGHTA and CDR2 as FQGNSA. This CDR3 has 15 residues. The CDR3 reads CASSFVLSGGGEQYF. The CDR3 DNA follows: TGTGCCAGCAGCTTTGTGTTATCTGGAGGGGGGGAGCAGTACTTC.

This clonotype was seen more than once but under ten times. This rearrangement joins TRBV20-1 to TRBJ2-7; weak D call: TRBD2 (5 bases). Germline lookup yields CDR1 DFQATT and CDR2 SNEGSKA (reference sequence). Trimming removed 2 bases at V and 2 bases at J, with 13 bases between. This CDR3 is 14 amino acids long. The CDR3 bases are TGCAGTGCTAGAACCAGCGGCAATACCTACGAGCAGTACTTC. Encoded protein: CSARTSGNTYEQYF.

The CDR3 coding sequence is TGTGCCAGCAGCTTGACAGGGCCTGCCTACGAGCAGTACTTC. Its protein product is CASSLTGPAYEQYF. The chain employs TRBV7-2 and TRBJ2-7, with 7 bases lining up with TRBD1. V trimming: 3 bases; J trimming: 2 bases; junction bases outside the gene matches: 4. Germline lookup yields CDR1 SGHTA and CDR2 FQGNSA. The CDR3 totals 14 residues.

The chain links TRBV12-3 or TRBV12-4 to TRBJ2-1; 9 positions agree with TRBD2. The CDR3 loop spans 14 amino acids. J lost 5 bases, V lost 7 bases, and 6 bases had no gene match. The CDR3 sequence: CASTLAGLNNEQFF. The CDR3 coding sequence is TGTGCCAGCACCCTAGCGGGACTAAACAATGAGCAGTTCTTC.

In its sample, this clonotype was seen many times. V usage is TRBV15 and J usage is TRBJ2-2, with D maybe TRBD1 (6 bases). V shed 0 bases and J shed 5 bases, with 7 bases lying between them. Germline V lookup: CDR1 LNHNV, CDR2 YYDKDF (reference sequence). The CDR3 runs to 14 residues. The CDR3 spells CATSRDTGTGELFF. The CDR3 coding sequence is TGTGCCACCAGCAGAGATACAGGGACCGGGGAGCTGTTTTTT. Looking up the rest from reference TRBV15 and TRBJ2-2 gives the full variable domain: DAMVIQNPRYQVTQFGKPVTLSCSQTLNHNVMYWYQQKSSQAPKLLFHYYDKDFNNEADTPDNFQSRRPNTSFCFLDIRSPGLGDTAMYLCATSRDTGTGELFFGEGSRLTVL.

The CDR3 DNA reads as TGTGCCAGCCGTGTGGGTGCGCAGCCCCAGCATTTT. It yields the protein CASRVGAQPQHF. The chain links TRBV12-3 or TRBV12-4 to TRBJ1-5; no clear D gene. The length of the CDR3 is 12 residues. Trimming stripped 8 bases from V and 7 bases from J, with 12 bases between.

This clonotype came up a few times. The J gene is TRBJ2-1, the V gene TRBV20-1, with 12 bases fitting TRBD2. The germline V gene has CDR1 DFQATT and CDR2 SNEGSKA (reference sequence). With 8 bases clipped from V and 0 bases from J, the junction kept 11 bases outside the gene matches. The CDR3 has 17 residues. As DNA, the CDR3 is TGCAGTACCACCGGACTAGCGGGACTAGGCTCCTACAATGAGCAGTTCTTC. Protein: CSTTGLAGLGSYNEQFF.

The V and J genes are TRBV30 and TRBJ1-2, with TRBD1 as a possible D gene (5 bases). V was clipped by 1 base and J by 4 bases, with 16 bases between them. CDR3 length: 15 residues. The germline V gene encodes CDR1 GTSNPN and CDR2 SVGIG (reference sequence). The CDR3 sequence: CAWSALGRGGYGYTF. The CDR3 bases are TGTGCCTGGAGTGCTCTGGGGAGGGGCGGCTATGGCTACACCTTC.

V usage is TRBV29-1 and J usage is TRBJ1-4, with a weak D call TRBD1 (6 bases). In germline, CDR1 is SQVTM, CDR2 ANQGSEA. The V and J ends lost 7 bases and 8 bases respectively, with 17 bases between them. This CDR3 has 13 residues. The CDR3, as DNA: TGCAGCGCAACGGAGGGGGGGCGAGAAAAACTGTTTTTT. Amino acids: CSATEGGREKLFF.

This rearrangement joins TRBV4-1 to TRBJ2-7; TRBD2 agrees at 12 bases. V shed 4 bases and J 5 bases; nucleotides not matched to a gene: 9. The germline CDR1 and CDR2 sequences are MGHRA and YSYEKL. The CDR3 has 16 residues. DNA for the CDR3: TGCGCCAGCAGCCGGCAGACTAGCGGGAGAATCGACGAGCAGTACTTC. Protein sequence: CASSRQTSGRIDEQYF.

This clonotype was counted between two and nine times. This chain connects TRBV20-1 to TRBJ2-7, with 8 bases identical to TRBD1. The J segment lost 5 bases and the V segment lost 4 bases, leaving 4 bases of the junction unmatched. Per the germline V gene, CDR1 is DFQATT and CDR2 is SNEGSKA (reference sequence). The CDR3 is made up of 12 amino acids. The DNA for the CDR3 is TGCAGTGCTACACCGACAGGGGACGAGCAGTACTTC. Translating gives CSATPTGDEQYF.

In this sample, this clonotype turned up a few times. A read error may account for a junction end that differs from germline. The rearrangement links TRBV7-2 to TRBJ2-1; a weak D match, TRBD1 (6 bases). This CDR3 is 13 amino acids long. CDR1 is SGHTA and CDR2 is FQGNSA in the germline V gene. Written as DNA, the CDR3 is TGTGCCAGCAGCTTACTGGGGACAAACGTATGGATCTTC. Residues: CASSLLGTNVWIF.